This T cell receptor beta chain originates from a study of cytomegalovirus exposure and HLA in healthy donors. The study, taken as a whole, reports: Most likely, a cluster of highly shared sequence variants arose as a sequencing artifact. Data from an earlier analysis indicated that most TCR beta V segments were productive either about 87% or about 30% of the time.

Remarks on this clone: As yet, its antigen is unknown.

Vbeta (60) and Jbeta (13) primers were used in the PCR. Clones were read by immunoSEQ multiplex PCR, and TCRdb kept only the in-frame ones, dropping some. The sample includes some 110,000 clones, approximately 80% of them seen just once. The CDR3 sequence is 13 residues long. The J segment lost 7 bases and the V segment lost 0 bases, leaving 1 base of the junction unmatched. The TCR sequence derives from a man aged 40-55 years in good health and CMV-seronegative. Sequencing was performed on PBMCs. The gene calls are TRBV5-3 and TRBJ1-2; 9 bases match TRBD1. TRBV5-3 is an ORF, and what it does is uncertain. CDR3: CARSLGQGGGYTF. CDR3 coding DNA: TGTGCCAGAAGCTTGGGACAGGGGGGTGGCTACACCTTC.